The clone carrying this T cell receptor (beta chain) has just a few counts. TCRdb recomputed calls from the 5' RACE reads with MiXCR, one row per CDR3 protein. Among 60,000 to 65,000 distinct CDR3 sequences listed, about an eighth were seen once. This record belongs to a study of early T cells in non-severe SARS-CoV-2 infection. CDR1 is SGHTA and CDR2 is FQGNSA in the germline V gene. The CDR3 length is 13 residues. V was clipped by 1 base and J by 5 bases, with 9 bases between them. Sequencing was carried out using whole blood. This receptor was taken from an adult who was a healthcare worker with PCR-confirmed SARS-CoV-2 infection or an uninfected control (not recorded which). V gene TRBV7-2 combines with J gene TRBJ2-7; TRBD2 might be the D (5 bases). CDR3 nucleotide sequence: TGTGCCAGCAGCTTAGATTCCGGGGACGAGCAGTACTTC. This gives the protein CASSLDSGDEQYF.